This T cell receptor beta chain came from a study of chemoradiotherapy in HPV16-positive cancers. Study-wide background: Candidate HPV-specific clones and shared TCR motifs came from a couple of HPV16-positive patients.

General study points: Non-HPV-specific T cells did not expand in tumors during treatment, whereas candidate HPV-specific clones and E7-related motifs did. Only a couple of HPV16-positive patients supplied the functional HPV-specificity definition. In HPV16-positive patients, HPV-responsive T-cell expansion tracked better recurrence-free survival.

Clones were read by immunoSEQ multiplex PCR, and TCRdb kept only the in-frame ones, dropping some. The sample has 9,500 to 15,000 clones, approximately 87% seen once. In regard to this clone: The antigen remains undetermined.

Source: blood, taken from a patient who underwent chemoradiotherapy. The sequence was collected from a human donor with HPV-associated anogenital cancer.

In nucleotides, the CDR3 is TGTGCCTGGAGTACTGCTCGACAGGGGCCCAGGGGGGATACGCAGTATTTT. It codes for CAWSTARQGPRGDTQYF. This chain uses TRBV30 with TRBJ2-3, with 8 bases lining up with TRBD1. The CDR3 has 17 amino acids. CDR1 GTSNPN and CDR2 SVGIG come from the germline V gene (reference sequence). Trimming removed 2 bases from V and 6 bases from J; junction bases left unmatched: 16.